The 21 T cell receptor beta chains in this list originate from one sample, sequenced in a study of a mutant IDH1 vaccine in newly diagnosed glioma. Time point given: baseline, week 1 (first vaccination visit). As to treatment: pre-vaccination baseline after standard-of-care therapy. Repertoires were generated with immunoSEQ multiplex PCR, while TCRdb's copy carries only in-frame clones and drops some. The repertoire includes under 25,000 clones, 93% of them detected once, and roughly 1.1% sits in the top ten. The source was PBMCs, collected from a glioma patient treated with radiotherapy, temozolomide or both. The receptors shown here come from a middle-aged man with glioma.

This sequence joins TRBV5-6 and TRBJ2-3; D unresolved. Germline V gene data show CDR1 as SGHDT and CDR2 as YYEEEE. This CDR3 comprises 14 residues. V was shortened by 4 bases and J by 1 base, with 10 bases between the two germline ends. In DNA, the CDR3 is TGTGCCAGCAGCCCCGAGATGGGCACAGATACGCAGTATTTT. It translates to CASSPEMGTDTQYF.

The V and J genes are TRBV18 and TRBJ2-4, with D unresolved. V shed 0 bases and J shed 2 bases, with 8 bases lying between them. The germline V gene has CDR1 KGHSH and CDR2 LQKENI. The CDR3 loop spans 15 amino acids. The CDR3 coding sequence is TGTGCCAGCTCACCACCGCATGTTACCAAAAACATTCAGTACTTC. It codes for CASSPPHVTKNIQYF. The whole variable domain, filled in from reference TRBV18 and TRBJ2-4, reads NAGVMQNPRHLVRRRGQEARLRCSPMKGHSHVYWYRQLPEEGLKFMVYLQKENIIDESGMPKERFSAEFPKEGPSILRIQQVVRGDSAAYFCASSPPHVTKNIQYFGAGTRLSVL.

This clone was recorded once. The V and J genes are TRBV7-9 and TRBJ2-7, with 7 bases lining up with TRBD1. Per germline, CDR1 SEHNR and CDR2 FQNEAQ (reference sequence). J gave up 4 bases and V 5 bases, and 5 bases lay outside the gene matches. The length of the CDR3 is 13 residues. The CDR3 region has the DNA TGTGCCAGCAGCCCCAGGGACAGATACGAGCAGTACTTC. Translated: CASSPRDRYEQYF.

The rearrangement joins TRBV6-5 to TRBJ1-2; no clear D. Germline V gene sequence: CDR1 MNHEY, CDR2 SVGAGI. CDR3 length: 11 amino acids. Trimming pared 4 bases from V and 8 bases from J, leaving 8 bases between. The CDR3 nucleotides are TGTGCCAGCAGTTCGCTCGGGGGCTACACCTTC. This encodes CASSSLGGYTF.

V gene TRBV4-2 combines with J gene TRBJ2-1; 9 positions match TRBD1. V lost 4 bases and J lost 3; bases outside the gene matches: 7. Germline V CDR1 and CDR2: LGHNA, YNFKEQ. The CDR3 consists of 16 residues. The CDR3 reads CASSRQTGGYYNEQFF. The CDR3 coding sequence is TGTGCCAGCAGCCGACAGACAGGGGGTTACTACAATGAGCAGTTCTTC.

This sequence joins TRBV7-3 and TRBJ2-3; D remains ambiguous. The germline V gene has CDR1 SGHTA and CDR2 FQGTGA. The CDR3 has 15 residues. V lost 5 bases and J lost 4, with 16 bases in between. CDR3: CASSPLSGIPDTQYF. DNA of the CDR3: TGTGCCAGCAGCCCCCTATCAGGCATACCAGATACGCAGTATTTT.

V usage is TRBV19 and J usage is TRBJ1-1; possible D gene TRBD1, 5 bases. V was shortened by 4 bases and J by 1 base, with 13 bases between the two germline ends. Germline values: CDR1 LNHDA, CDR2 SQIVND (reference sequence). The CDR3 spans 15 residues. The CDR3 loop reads CASSTWTSRNTEAFF. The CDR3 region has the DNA TGTGCCAGTAGTACCTGGACAAGCCGGAACACTGAAGCTTTCTTT.

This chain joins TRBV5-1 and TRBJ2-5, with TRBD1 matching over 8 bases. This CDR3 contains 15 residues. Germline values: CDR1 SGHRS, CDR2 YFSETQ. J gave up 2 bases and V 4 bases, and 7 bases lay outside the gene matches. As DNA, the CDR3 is TGCGCCAGCAGCCGATCGGGACAGGCTCAAGAGACCCAGTACTTC. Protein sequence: CASSRSGQAQETQYF.

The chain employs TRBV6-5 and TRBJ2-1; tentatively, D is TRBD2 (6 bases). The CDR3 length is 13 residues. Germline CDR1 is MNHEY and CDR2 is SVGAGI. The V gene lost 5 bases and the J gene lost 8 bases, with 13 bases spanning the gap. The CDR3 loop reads CASSAGGRDEQFF. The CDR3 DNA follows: TGTGCCAGCAGTGCAGGAGGGCGGGATGAGCAGTTCTTC.

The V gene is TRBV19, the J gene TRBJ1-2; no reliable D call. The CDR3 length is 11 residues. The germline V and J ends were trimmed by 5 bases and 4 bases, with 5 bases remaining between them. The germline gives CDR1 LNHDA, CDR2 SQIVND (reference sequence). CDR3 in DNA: TGTGCCAGTAGTTATAGCTATGGCTACACCTTC. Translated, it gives CASSYSYGYTF.

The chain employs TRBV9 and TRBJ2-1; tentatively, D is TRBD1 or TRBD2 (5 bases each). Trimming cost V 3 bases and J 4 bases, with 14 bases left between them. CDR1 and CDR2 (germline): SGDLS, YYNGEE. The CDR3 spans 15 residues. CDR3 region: CASSARDPLYNEQFF. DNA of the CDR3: TGTGCCAGCAGCGCCCGGGACCCCCTTTACAATGAGCAGTTCTTC. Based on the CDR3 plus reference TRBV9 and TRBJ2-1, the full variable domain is DSGVTQTPKHLITATGQRVTLRCSPRSGDLSVYWYQQSLDQGLQFLIQYYNGEERAKGNILERFSAQQFPDLHSELNLSSLELGDSALYFCASSARDPLYNEQFFGPGTRLTVL.

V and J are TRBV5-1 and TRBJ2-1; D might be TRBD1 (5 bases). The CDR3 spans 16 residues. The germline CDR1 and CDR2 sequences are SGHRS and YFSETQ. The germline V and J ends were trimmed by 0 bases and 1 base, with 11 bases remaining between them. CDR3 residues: CASSLGKGWSYNEQFF. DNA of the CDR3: TGCGCCAGCAGCTTGGGCAAGGGGTGGTCCTACAATGAGCAGTTCTTC.

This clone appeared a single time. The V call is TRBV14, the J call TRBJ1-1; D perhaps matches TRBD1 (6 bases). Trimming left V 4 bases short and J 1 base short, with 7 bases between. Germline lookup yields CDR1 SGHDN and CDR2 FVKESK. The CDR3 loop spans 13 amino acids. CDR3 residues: CASSLQGNTEAFF. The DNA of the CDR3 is TGTGCCAGCAGCCTACAGGGGAACACTGAAGCTTTCTTT.

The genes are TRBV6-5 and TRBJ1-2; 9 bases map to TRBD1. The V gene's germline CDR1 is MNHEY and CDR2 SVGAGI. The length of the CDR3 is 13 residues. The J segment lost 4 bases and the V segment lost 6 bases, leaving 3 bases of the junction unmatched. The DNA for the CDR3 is TGTGCCAGCAGACGGACAGGGGCCTATGGCTACACCTTC. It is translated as CASRRTGAYGYTF.

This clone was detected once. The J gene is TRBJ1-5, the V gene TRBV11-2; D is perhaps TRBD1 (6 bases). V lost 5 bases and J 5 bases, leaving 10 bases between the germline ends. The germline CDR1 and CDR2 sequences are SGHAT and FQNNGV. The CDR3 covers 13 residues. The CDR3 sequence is CASSPDSHQPQHF. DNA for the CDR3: TGTGCCAGCAGCCCGGACAGCCATCAGCCCCAGCATTTT.

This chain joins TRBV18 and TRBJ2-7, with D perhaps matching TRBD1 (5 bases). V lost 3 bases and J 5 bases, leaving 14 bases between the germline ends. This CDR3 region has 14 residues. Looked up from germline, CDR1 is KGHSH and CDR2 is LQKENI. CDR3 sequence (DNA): TGTGCCAGCTCACCCCGGCAGGGAAAACACGAGCAGTACTTC. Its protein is CASSPRQGKHEQYF.

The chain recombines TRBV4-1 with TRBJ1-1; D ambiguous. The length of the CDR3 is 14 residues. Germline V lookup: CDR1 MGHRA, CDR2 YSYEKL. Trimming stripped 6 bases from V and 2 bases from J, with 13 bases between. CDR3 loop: CASRVAGENTEAFF. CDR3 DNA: TGCGCCAGCAGAGTGGCAGGAGAAAACACTGAAGCTTTCTTT.

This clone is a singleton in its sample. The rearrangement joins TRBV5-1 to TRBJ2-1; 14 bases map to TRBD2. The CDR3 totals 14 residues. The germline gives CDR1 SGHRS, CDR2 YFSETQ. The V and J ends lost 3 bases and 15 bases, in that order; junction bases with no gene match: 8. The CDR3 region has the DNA TGCGCCAGCAGCTACGGGACTAGCGGGAGCGTCCGGTTCTTC. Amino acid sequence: CASSYGTSGSVRFF.

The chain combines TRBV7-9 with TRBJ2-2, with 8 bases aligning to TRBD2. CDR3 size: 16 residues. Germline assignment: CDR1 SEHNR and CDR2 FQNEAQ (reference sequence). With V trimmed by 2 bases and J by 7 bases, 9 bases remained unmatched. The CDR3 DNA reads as TGTGCCAGCAGCTTACGAAGCGGGGGTTTCAGCGGGGAGCTGTTTTTT. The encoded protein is CASSLRSGGFSGELFF.

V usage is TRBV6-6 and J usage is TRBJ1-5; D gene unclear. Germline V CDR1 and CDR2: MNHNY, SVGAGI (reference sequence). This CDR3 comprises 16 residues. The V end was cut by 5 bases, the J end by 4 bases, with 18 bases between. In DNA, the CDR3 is TGTGCCAGCAGTCTCCCGGTAGCGGACCGTAATCAGCCCCAGCATTTT. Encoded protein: CASSLPVADRNQPQHF.

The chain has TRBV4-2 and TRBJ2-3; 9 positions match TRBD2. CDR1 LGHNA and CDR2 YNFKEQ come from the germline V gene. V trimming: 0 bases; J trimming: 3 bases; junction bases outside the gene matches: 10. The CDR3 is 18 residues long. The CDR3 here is CASSQEPVAGDGTDTQYF. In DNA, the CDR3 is TGTGCCAGCAGCCAAGAGCCCGTAGCGGGAGATGGTACAGATACGCAGTATTTT.